These 21 T cell receptor beta chains came from one sample sequenced in a study of spatial heterogeneity in lung cancer. Indicated time point: sample taken at primary tumor resection. TCRdb re-derived calls from the 5' RACE reads in MiXCR, one entry per CDR3 protein. The sample contains 20,000 or so distinct CDR3 sequences, about 3% of which appear only once. This specimen was PBMCs, taken at surgery. Receptors were obtained from a female donor with early-stage non-small cell lung cancer.

This clonotype appeared many times. This chain connects TRBV2 to TRBJ1-5; D is undetermined. The CDR3 is 14 amino acids. Deletions cut 7 bases from V and 0 bases from J, with 10 bases between. Germline V CDR1 and CDR2: SNHLY, FYNNEI. The DNA for the CDR3 is TGTGCCAGCACTAATGGACCTAGCAATCAGCCCCAGCATTTT. Protein: CASTNGPSNQPQHF.

This clonotype was seen ten or more times. This rearrangement joins TRBV28 to TRBJ2-2; no firm D call. V shed 2 bases and J shed 6 bases, with 7 bases lying between them. From germline, CDR1 is MDHEN and CDR2 SYDVKM. The CDR3 extends over 13 amino acids. CDR3: CASSLREAGELFF. The CDR3 DNA sequence: TGTGCCAGCAGTTTAAGAGAGGCCGGGGAGCTGTTTTTT.

In its sample, this clonotype was seen many times. V gene TRBV5-1 combines with J gene TRBJ1-2; a weak D match, TRBD1 (6 bases). CDR3 length equals 14 residues. Germline V gene lookup returns CDR1 SGHRS and CDR2 YFSETQ. Trimming removed 4 bases from V and 6 bases from J, with 16 bases in between. The CDR3 spells CASSASLGAHGYTF. In nucleotides, the CDR3 is TGCGCCAGCAGCGCGTCTTTGGGGGCTCATGGCTACACCTTC.

This clonotype has at least ten counts. The chain links TRBV4-2 to TRBJ1-1; 8 nucleotides line up with TRBD1. V shed 0 bases, J shed 10 bases, and the junction held 10 bases outside the gene matches. Per germline, CDR1 LGHNA and CDR2 YNFKEQ. CDR3 size: 15 residues. This CDR3 reads CASSQDDQKTGAAFF. The DNA of the CDR3 is TGTGCCAGCAGCCAAGATGACCAAAAGACAGGGGCAGCTTTCTTT.

This clonotype was picked up many times. J is TRBJ2-7 and V is TRBV5-1, with 15 bases that match TRBD2. This CDR3 has 15 residues. Trimming cost V 5 bases and J 4 bases; bases outside gene matches: 4. Germline V gives CDR1 SGHRS, CDR2 YFSETQ. CDR3 sequence: CASRLGLAGGYEQYF. The CDR3 nucleotides are TGCGCCAGCAGACTCGGACTAGCGGGAGGGTACGAGCAGTACTTC.

This chain connects TRBV19 to TRBJ1-2; D may be TRBD1 (6 bases). Germline assignment: CDR1 LNHDA and CDR2 SQIVND (reference sequence). There are 11 residues in the CDR3. The V and J ends lost 6 bases and 11 bases respectively, with 13 bases between them. CDR3 protein: CASSTGRGYTF. In DNA, the CDR3 is TGTGCCAGTAGCACAGGGAGAGGATACACCTTC.

The V call is TRBV5-4, the J call TRBJ2-7; 7 positions agree with TRBD2. The CDR3 covers 15 residues. J was trimmed by 1 base and V by 0 bases; bases with no gene match: 4. Germline CDR1 SGHNT, CDR2 YYREEE (reference sequence). DNA for the CDR3: TGTGCCAGCAGCTTGGTGGGAGGGCTATCCTACGAGCAGTACTTC. Translated: CASSLVGGLSYEQYF.

This clonotype was counted at least ten times. The chain has TRBV5-1 and TRBJ1-6; unclear D gene. V was cut by 6 bases and J by 0 bases, with 13 bases left in between. CDR1 is SGHRS and CDR2 is YFSETQ in the germline V gene. The CDR3 has 16 amino acids. The CDR3 loop reads CASTHGRSSYNSPLHF. DNA for the CDR3: TGCGCCAGCACCCACGGACGGAGCTCCTATAATTCACCCCTCCACTTT.

This clonotype is categorized as medium-sized. The chain is built from TRBV7-2 and TRBJ1-2; 8 nucleotides line up with TRBD1. The germline CDR1 and CDR2 sequences are SGHTA and FQGNSA. The CDR3 runs to 15 residues. V lost 1 base to trimming and J lost 6 bases; unmatched junction nucleotides: 7. The CDR3 loop is CASSLVAGGGDGYTF. Here the CDR3 DNA reads TGTGCCAGCAGCTTAGTGGCAGGGGGCGGCGATGGCTACACCTTC.

This clonotype came up many times. The rearrangement joins TRBV5-1 to TRBJ1-1; a possible D gene is TRBD1 (5 bases). The CDR3 spans 17 residues. CDR1 is SGHRS and CDR2 is YFSETQ in the germline V gene. V dropped 0 bases and J dropped 5 bases, with 20 bases sitting between them. CDR3 DNA: TGCGCCAGCAGCTTGGGATTTTCTCGGGACTTGGGAACTGAAGCTTTCTTT. Its protein is CASSLGFSRDLGTEAFF.

This clonotype was recorded many times. The chain links TRBV18 to TRBJ2-3, with TRBD1 matching over 8 bases. The germline V gene encodes CDR1 KGHSH and CDR2 LQKENI. The CDR3 runs to 16 residues. Trimming took 2 bases from V and 0 from J; bases not matched to a gene: 4. DNA for the CDR3: TGTGCCAGCTCACCAGCGACAGGGGTCAGCACAGATACGCAGTATTTT. Translated, it gives CASSPATGVSTDTQYF.

This clonotype has a count of ten or more. The rearrangement uses TRBV20-1 and TRBJ2-1; 8 bases match TRBD2. With V trimmed by 3 bases and J by 3 bases, 7 bases remained unmatched. CDR1 is DFQATT, CDR2 SNEGSKA, per germline (reference sequence). This CDR3 is 15 amino acids long. CDR3 region: CSASSGSHYYNEQFF. In DNA, the CDR3 is TGCAGTGCTAGCAGCGGGAGCCATTACTACAATGAGCAGTTCTTC.

This clonotype was observed many times. The chain recombines TRBV27 with TRBJ2-7; 10 positions agree with TRBD2. The CDR3 runs to 13 residues. V shed 7 bases, J shed 4 bases, and the junction held 4 bases outside the gene matches. Germline lookup yields CDR1 MNHEY and CDR2 SMNVEV (reference sequence). CDR3 bases: TGTGCCAGCATTCCTAGCGGGAGATACGAGCAGTACTTC. Protein product: CASIPSGRYEQYF.

This clonotype occurred many times. J is TRBJ2-1 and V is TRBV27; 15 positions agree with TRBD2. The CDR3 sequence is 15 residues long. Germline V gene sequence: CDR1 MNHEY, CDR2 SMNVEV (reference sequence). V was clipped by 9 bases and J by 4 bases; unmatched bases: 4. DNA of the CDR3: TGTGCCAGTCTTGGACTAGCGGGAGGGTACAATGAGCAGTTCTTC. It encodes CASLGLAGGYNEQFF.

This clonotype came up many times. The rearrangement uses TRBV2 and TRBJ1-1; TRBD1 is a possible D gene (5 bases). Germline V gene sequence: CDR1 SNHLY, CDR2 FYNNEI. Trimming removed 1 base at V and 6 bases at J, with 6 bases between. This CDR3 contains 12 residues. The CDR3 reads CASSEGGSEAFF. As DNA, the CDR3 is TGTGCCAGCAGTGAAGGGGGCTCTGAAGCTTTCTTT.

The sample holds many counts of this clonotype. The chain uses TRBV27 and TRBJ2-1; tentative D call: TRBD1 (5 bases). Germline assignment: CDR1 MNHEY and CDR2 SMNVEV (reference sequence). The V end was cut by 8 bases, the J end by 3 bases, with 26 bases between. This CDR3 has 18 residues. The CDR3: CASRLGRVHEFSYNEQFF. DNA for the CDR3: TGTGCCAGCCGTCTGGGCAGGGTCCATGAATTTAGCTACAATGAGCAGTTCTTC.

The table lists this clonotype with many counts. The CDR3 DNA is TGTGCCAGCAGCGTAGATGTGGGCAGGGGGACCACCGGGGAGCTGTTTTTT. Translation gives CASSVDVGRGTTGELFF. This rearrangement joins TRBV9 to TRBJ2-2; 7 positions agree with TRBD1. Germline-derived CDR1 and CDR2 are SGDLS and YYNGEE. V lost 0 bases and J lost 4; bases outside the gene matches: 9. This CDR3 region has 17 residues.

In the case of this clonotype: A much larger clone differs from this one at a single base, so this may be a read error. The chain uses TRBV3-1 and TRBJ1-2; 9 bases match TRBD1. Germline V gene lookup returns CDR1 LGHDT and CDR2 YNNKEL (reference sequence). This CDR3 comprises 18 residues. The CDR3 spells CVSSQIGGTGWQFDGYTF. CDR3 bases: TGTGTCAGCAGCCAAATTGGCGGGACAGGGTGGCAATTCGATGGCTACACCTTC.

This clonotype was counted at least ten times. The rearrangement joins TRBV11-2 to TRBJ2-1; 11 bases align to TRBD2. The CDR3 is 17 amino acids. The V gene's germline CDR1 is SGHAT and CDR2 FQNNGV. The junction had 14 bases not matched to a gene; V was cut back by 1 base and J by 12 bases. The CDR3 bases are TGTGCCAGCAGCTTAGGGCGGCCGGGACTAGCGGCCCCCTGGCAGTTCTTC. Translation: CASSLGRPGLAAPWQFF.

CDR3: CASRRPGHGTGELFF. DNA of the CDR3: TGTGCCAGCAGGCGCCCGGGACACGGGACCGGGGAGCTGTTTTTT. J is TRBJ2-2 and V is TRBV6-5; TRBD1 is a possible D gene (6 bases). The V gene lost 6 bases and the J gene lost 5 bases, with 16 bases spanning the gap. This CDR3 is built from 15 residues. The germline gives CDR1 MNHEY, CDR2 SVGAGI.

This clonotype turned up a few times. The V gene is TRBV7-9, the J gene TRBJ2-5, with D possibly matching TRBD1 (6 bases). The CDR3 length is 18 residues. Trimming took 1 base from V and 2 from J, leaving 20 bases between them. Germline assignment: CDR1 SEHNR and CDR2 FQNEAQ (reference sequence). This chain's CDR3 is CASSLGVLRTEPQETQYF. CDR3 coding DNA: TGTGCCAGCAGCTTAGGAGTACTCAGGACAGAACCGCAAGAGACCCAGTACTTC.